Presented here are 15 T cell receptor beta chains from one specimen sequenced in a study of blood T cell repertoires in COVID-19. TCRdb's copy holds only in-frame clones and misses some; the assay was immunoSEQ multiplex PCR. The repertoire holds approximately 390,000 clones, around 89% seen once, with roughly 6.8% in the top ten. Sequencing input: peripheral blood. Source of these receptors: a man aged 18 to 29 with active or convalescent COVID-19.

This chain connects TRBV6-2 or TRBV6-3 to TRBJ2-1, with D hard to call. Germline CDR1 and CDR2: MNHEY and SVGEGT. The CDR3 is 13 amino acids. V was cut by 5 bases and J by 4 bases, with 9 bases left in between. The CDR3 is CASSAGWYNEQFF. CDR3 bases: TGTGCCAGCAGTGCCGGGTGGTACAATGAGCAGTTCTTC.

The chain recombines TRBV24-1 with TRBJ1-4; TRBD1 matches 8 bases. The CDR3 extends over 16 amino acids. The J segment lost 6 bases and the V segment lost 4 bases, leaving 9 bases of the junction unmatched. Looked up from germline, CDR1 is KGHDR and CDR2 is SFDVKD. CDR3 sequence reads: CATSDPGTGSHEKLFF. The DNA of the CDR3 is TGTGCCACCAGTGACCCCGGGACAGGATCCCATGAAAAACTGTTTTTT.

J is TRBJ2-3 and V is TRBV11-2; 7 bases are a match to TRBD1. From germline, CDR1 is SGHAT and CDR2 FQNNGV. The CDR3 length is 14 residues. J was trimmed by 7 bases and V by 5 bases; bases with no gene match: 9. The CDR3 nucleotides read TGTGCCAGCAGCAGGCCGGGACAGCAATATACGCAGTATTTT. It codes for CASSRPGQQYTQYF.

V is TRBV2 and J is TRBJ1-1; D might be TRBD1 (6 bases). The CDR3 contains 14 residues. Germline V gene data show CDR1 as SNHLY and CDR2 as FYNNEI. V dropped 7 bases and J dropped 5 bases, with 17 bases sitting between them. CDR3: CASNPWVQGTEAFF. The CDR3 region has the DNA TGTGCCAGCAACCCGTGGGTACAGGGAACTGAAGCTTTCTTT.

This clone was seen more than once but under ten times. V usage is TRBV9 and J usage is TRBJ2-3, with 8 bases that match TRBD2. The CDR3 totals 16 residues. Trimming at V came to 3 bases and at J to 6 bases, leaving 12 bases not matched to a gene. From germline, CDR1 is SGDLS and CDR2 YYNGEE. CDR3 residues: CASSAKVAGGLDTQYF. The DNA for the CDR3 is TGTGCCAGCAGCGCTAAGGTGGCGGGGGGACTGGATACGCAGTATTTT. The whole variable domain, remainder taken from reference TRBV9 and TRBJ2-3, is DSGVTQTPKHLITATGQRVTLRCSPRSGDLSVYWYQQSLDQGLQFLIQYYNGEERAKGNILERFSAQQFPDLHSELNLSSLELGDSALYFCASSAKVAGGLDTQYFGPGTRLTVL.

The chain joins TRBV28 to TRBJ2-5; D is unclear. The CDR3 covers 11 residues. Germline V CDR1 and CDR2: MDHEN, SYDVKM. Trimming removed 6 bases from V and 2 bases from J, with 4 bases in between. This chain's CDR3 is CASSRQETQYF. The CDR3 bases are TGTGCCAGCAGCCGGCAAGAGACCCAGTACTTC.

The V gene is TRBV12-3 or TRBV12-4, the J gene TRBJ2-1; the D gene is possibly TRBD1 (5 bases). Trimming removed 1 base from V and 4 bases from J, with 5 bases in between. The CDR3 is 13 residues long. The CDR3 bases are TGTGCCAGCAGTTTAGGACAGTACAATGAGCAGTTCTTC. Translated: CASSLGQYNEQFF.

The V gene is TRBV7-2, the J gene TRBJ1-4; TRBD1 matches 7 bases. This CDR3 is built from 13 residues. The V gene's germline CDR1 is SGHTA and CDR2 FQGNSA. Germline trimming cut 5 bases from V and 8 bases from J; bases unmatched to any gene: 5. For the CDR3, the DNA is TGTGCCAGCAGCGACAGGGTCTCGGAAAAACTGTTTTTT. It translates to CASSDRVSEKLFF.

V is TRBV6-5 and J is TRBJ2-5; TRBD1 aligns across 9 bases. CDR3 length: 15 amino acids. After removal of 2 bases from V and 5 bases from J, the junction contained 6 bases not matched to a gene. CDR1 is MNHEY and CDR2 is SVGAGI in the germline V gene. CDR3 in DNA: TGTGCCAGCAGTTACGGGGACAGGGTATCGGAGACCCAGTACTTC. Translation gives CASSYGDRVSETQYF.

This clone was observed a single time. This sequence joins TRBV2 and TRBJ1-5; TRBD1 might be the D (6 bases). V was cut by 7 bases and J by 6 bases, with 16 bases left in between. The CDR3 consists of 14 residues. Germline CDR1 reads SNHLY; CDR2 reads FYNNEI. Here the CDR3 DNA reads TGTGCCAGCAATGCAGGGGCTGGGGGTCAGCCCCAGCATTTT. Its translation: CASNAGAGGQPQHF.

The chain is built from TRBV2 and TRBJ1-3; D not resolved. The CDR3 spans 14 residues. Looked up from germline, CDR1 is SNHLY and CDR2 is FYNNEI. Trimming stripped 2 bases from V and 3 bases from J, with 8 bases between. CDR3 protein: CASSERGLGNTIYF. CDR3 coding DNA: TGTGCCAGCAGTGAAAGAGGGCTTGGAAACACCATATATTTT.

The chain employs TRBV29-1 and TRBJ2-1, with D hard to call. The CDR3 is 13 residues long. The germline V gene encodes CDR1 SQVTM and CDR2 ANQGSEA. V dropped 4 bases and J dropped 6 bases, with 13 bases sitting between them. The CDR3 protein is CSVGMARGNEQFF. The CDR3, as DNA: TGCAGCGTTGGTATGGCCCGAGGCAATGAGCAGTTCTTC.

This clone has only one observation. The chain's CDR3 is CASSPPRSDLVHEQYF. The CDR3 nucleotides read TGTGCCAGCTCACCACCCAGGTCAGACCTCGTCCACGAGCAGTACTTC. The chain recombines TRBV18 with TRBJ2-7, with D uncertain. Germline V gives CDR1 KGHSH, CDR2 LQKENI. The CDR3 runs 16 residues. The ends were cut back, 0 bases at V and 5 bases at J, with 17 bases in the middle.

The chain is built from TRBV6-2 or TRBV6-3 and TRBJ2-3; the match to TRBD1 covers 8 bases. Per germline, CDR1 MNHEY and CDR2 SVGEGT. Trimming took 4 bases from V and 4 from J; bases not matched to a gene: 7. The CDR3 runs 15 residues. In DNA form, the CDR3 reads TGTGCCAGCAGTTCCCCAGGGGGCTCGGCAGATACGCAGTATTTT. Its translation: CASSSPGGSADTQYF.

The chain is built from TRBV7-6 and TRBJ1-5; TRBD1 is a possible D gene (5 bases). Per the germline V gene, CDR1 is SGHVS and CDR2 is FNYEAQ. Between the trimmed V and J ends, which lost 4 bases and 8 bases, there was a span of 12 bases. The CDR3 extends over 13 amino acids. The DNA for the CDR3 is TGTGCCAGCAGCTCGGGACTTGTGGAGCCCCAGCATTTT. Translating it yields CASSSGLVEPQHF.